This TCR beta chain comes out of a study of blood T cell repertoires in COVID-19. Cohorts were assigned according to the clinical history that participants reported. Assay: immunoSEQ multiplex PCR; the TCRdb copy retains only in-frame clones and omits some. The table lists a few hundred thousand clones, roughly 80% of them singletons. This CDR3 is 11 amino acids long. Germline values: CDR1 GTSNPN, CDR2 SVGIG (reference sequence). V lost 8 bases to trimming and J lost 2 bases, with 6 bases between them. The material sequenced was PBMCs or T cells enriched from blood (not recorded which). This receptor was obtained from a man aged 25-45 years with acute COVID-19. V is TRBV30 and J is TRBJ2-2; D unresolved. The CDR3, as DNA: TGTGCCATTACTAACACCGGGGAGCTGTTTTTT. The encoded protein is CAITNTGELFF.